This T cell receptor beta chain is from a study of blood T cells in healthy people across ages. The study's findings and limits: There were more naive CD4+ cells and higher diversity in long-lived donors than in aged donors. CMV infection status of these donors was not known.

Concerning this clonotype: Its specificity is unknown.

The length of the CDR3 is 15 residues. Germline V CDR1 and CDR2: SEHNR, FQNEAQ (reference sequence). The germline V and J ends were trimmed by 5 bases and 6 bases, with 16 bases remaining between them. Primers used in a second PCR of roughly 6 to 12 cycles were a sample-barcoded 5' primer and a J-beta primer mix. TCRdb ran MiXCR on the 5' RACE reads and lists one entry per CDR3 protein. The sample consists of some 1,500,000 distinct CDR3 sequences, 42% of them appearing once. Sequencing was carried out using blood. The TCR was taken from a woman aged 18 to 35 in good health. This chain connects TRBV7-9 to TRBJ2-2; D is unresolved. CDR3 DNA sequence: TGTGCCAGCAGCCCTTCTAGAGTTGGGGCCGGGGAGCTGTTTTTT. It yields the protein CASSPSRVGAGELFF.